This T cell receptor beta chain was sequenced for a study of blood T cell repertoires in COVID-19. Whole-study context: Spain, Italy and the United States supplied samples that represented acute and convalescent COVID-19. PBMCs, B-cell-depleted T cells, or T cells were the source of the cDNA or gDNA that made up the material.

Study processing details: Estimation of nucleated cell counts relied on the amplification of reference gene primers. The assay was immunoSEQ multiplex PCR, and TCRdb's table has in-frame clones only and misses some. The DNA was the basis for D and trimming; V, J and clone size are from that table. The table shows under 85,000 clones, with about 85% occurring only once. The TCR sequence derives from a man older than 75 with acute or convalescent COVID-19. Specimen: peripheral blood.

The CDR3 sequence is CASSFSRGSTEAFF. CDR3 DNA sequence: TGTGCCAGCAGCTTTTCCAGGGGGAGCACTGAAGCTTTCTTT. This sequence joins TRBV7-9 and TRBJ1-1; 7 bases are shared with TRBD1. Losses at the gene ends were 3 bases for V and 4 bases for J; bases not matched to a gene: 5. The germline CDR1 and CDR2 sequences are SEHNR and FQNEAQ (reference sequence). The CDR3 loop spans 14 amino acids.